The 3 T cell receptor beta chains below were found in one sample sequenced in a study of radiotherapy plus CTLA-4 blockade in lung cancer. The data were produced by immunoSEQ multiplex PCR, yet TCRdb's version contains in-frame clones alone and is incomplete. The sample includes 75,000 to 100,000 clones, around 88% of them seen just once. The sequenced sample was peripheral blood, obtained from a patient treated with radiotherapy plus ipilimumab. These receptors were taken from a human donor with non-small cell lung cancer that progressed on radiotherapy plus ipilimumab.

The J gene is TRBJ2-1, the V gene TRBV6-1, with 8 bases identical to TRBD1. V was pared by 4 bases and J by 9 bases, with 5 bases of the junction left unmatched. CDR1 MNHNS and CDR2 SASEGT come from the germline V gene. The CDR3 totals 13 residues. The CDR3, as DNA: TGTGCCAGCAGTGTCACAGGGGGAAGTGAGCAGTTCTTC. Its protein product is CASSVTGGSEQFF.

The V and J genes are TRBV7-9 and TRBJ2-1, with no clear D. The CDR3 contains 11 residues. CDR1 is SEHNR and CDR2 is FQNEAQ in the germline V gene (reference sequence). Trimming removed 6 bases from V and 10 bases from J, with 10 bases in between. The DNA of the CDR3 is TGTGCCAGCAGTCCTGGATGGGAGCAGTTCTTC. Its protein product is CASSPGWEQFF.

V usage is TRBV27 and J usage is TRBJ2-4; a possible D gene is TRBD2 (5 bases). Deletions cut 5 bases from V and 6 bases from J, with 11 bases between. Germline assignment: CDR1 MNHEY and CDR2 SMNVEV (reference sequence). This CDR3 comprises 13 residues. The CDR3 DNA is TGTGCCAGCAGTCCTGGACTGGTAAACATTCAGTACTTC. It yields the protein CASSPGLVNIQYF.